This TCR beta chain was recovered during a study of response to subunit inactivated influenza vaccine. Many counts were recorded for this clonotype. TCRdb passed the RT-PCR reads through MiXCR, listing each CDR3 protein once. This table holds 540,000 or so distinct CDR3 sequences, roughly 13% found once. This specimen was PBMCs from blood, taken around seven weeks after vaccination. This TCR derives from a man in his fifties who received an inactivated influenza vaccine.

The CDR3 spells CASRSGRVVNEQFF. In DNA form, the CDR3 reads TGTGCCAGCAGGTCGGGACGGGTGGTCAATGAGCAGTTCTTC. The rearrangement links TRBV12-3 or TRBV12-4 to TRBJ2-1, with D perhaps assigned TRBD1 or TRBD2 (5 bases each). The V end lost 6 bases, the J end lost 6 bases, and 15 bases lay between the germline ends. The CDR3 sequence is 14 residues long.